The sequence of this TCR beta chain was determined in a study of cytomegalovirus exposure and HLA in healthy donors. Study-wide results and limits: In a later analysis, CMV-associated beta chains were mostly HLA-associated, it appeared.

Comment on this clone: Its antigen is unidentified.

The germline V gene encodes CDR1 MDHEN and CDR2 SYDVKM. This CDR3 is built from 15 residues. The ends were cut back, 5 bases at V and 9 bases at J, with 20 bases in the middle. The PCR had 60 Vbeta and 13 Jbeta primers. Assay used: immunoSEQ multiplex PCR; TCRdb lists only in-frame clones, some missing. Altogether tens of thousands of clones are present, roughly 78% being singletons, with the ten largest covering 2.5%. This clonotype originated in a male donor in good health and CMV-seropositive. Material for sequencing was PBMCs. The chain joins TRBV28 to TRBJ2-1; tentative D call: TRBD2 (5 bases). The CDR3 is CASSPHGEGPAEQFF. In DNA, the CDR3 is TGTGCCAGCAGTCCCCACGGTGAGGGCCCTGCTGAGCAGTTCTTC.